These T cell receptor beta chains were read from a single sample in a study of T-cell memory formation after mild COVID-19. TCRdb re-derived calls from the 5' RACE reads in MiXCR, one entry per CDR3 protein. The sample consists of 250,000 or so distinct CDR3 sequences, over 15% of them appearing once. Sequencing was carried out using PBMCs or a T cell subset sorted from them (not recorded which). These receptors were collected from a man aged 18-30 years who had mild COVID-19 (a few samples of this study predate the infection). Cell type and time point are not known. Each CDR3 is given with its conserved first and last residue. The D gene is left open where the match is weak. Size values are once, few and many counts, or a class for expanded clones, and some rows have none.

D gene	CDR3 length	V gene	J gene	clone size	CDR3 protein	CDR3 DNA
TRBD2	17	TRBV11-1	TRBJ2-1	.	CASSLRWRGSSYNEQFF	TGTGCCAGCAGCTTAAGGTGGCGGGGGAGCTCCTACAATGAGCAGTTCTTC
.	13	TRBV7-2	TRBJ1-2	.	CASTQDGLYGYTF	TGTGCCAGCACCCAGGACGGCCTCTATGGCTACACCTTC
.	14	TRBV29-1	TRBJ1-1	.	CSVHIGGRDTEAFF	TGCAGCGTCCACATTGGAGGGAGGGACACTGAAGCTTTCTTT
.	12	TRBV7-2	TRBJ2-5	.	CASSFSGETQYF	TGTGCCAGCAGCTTCTCAGGGGAGACCCAGTACTTC
TRBD1	15	TRBV7-9	TRBJ1-2	few	CASSWGTGALYGYTF	TGTGCCAGCAGCTGGGGGACAGGGGCACTCTATGGCTACACCTTC
.	12	TRBV5-1	TRBJ2-5	many	CASNDRKETQYF	TGCGCCAGCAACGACAGGAAAGAGACCCAGTACTTC
.	15	TRBV6-5	TRBJ1-3	few	CASSPGRFLGNTIYF	TGTGCCAGCAGTCCCGGAAGATTCTTAGGAAACACCATATATTTT
TRBD2	14	TRBV5-1	TRBJ2-5	.	CASSSWTSDGTQYF	TGCGCCAGCAGCTCGTGGACTAGCGACGGGACCCAGTACTTC
.	16	TRBV15	TRBJ2-2	few	CATSRDRGRMSGELFF	TGTGCCACCAGCAGAGATCGAGGGAGAATGTCCGGGGAGCTGTTTTTT
.	13	TRBV7-2	TRBJ2-7	many	CASSPDYSGEQYF	TGTGCCAGCAGCCCGGACTACTCCGGGGAGCAGTACTTC
.	14	TRBV6-6	TRBJ1-5	.	CASSYSTTNQPQHF	TGTGCCAGCAGTTACTCGACAACCAATCAGCCCCAGCATTTT
.	12	TRBV9	TRBJ2-7	many	CASSVGAGEQYF	TGTGCCAGCAGCGTAGGGGCAGGGGAGCAGTACTTC
TRBD1	12	TRBV29-1	TRBJ2-7	many	CSAGTGGNEQYF	TGCAGTGCCGGGACAGGGGGCAACGAGCAGTACTTC
.	16	TRBV5-1	TRBJ2-2	.	CASSAWLNLDTGELFF	TGCGCCAGCAGCGCGTGGCTTAATTTGGACACCGGGGAGCTGTTTTTT
.	13	TRBV29-1	TRBJ1-1	.	CSVTRGRNTEAFF	TGCAGCGTAACTAGGGGCCGGAACACTGAAGCTTTCTTT
TRBD1	15	TRBV5-1	TRBJ2-1	.	CASSLAGQGANEQFF	TGCGCCAGCAGCTTGGCCGGACAGGGGGCCAATGAGCAGTTCTTC
TRBD2	15	TRBV7-2	TRBJ2-1	many	CASSTGTSVYNEQFF	TGTGCCAGCAGCACCGGGACTAGCGTATACAATGAGCAGTTCTTC
TRBD2	16	TRBV4-3	TRBJ2-7	.	CASSQGSGPGGYEQYF	TGCGCCAGCAGCCAAGGCAGTGGACCGGGGGGCTACGAGCAGTACTTC
.	13	TRBV25-1	TRBJ2-2	.	CASSEWGIGELFF	TGTGCCAGCAGTGAATGGGGGATCGGGGAGCTGTTTTTT
.	13	TRBV7-3	TRBJ2-3	.	CASSLTRGDTQYF	TGTGCCAGCAGCTTAACTAGGGGGGATACGCAGTATTTT
.	14	TRBV5-1	TRBJ2-3	.	CASSTGTTADTQYF	TGCGCCAGCAGCACCGGGACCACGGCAGATACGCAGTATTTT
.	14	TRBV29-1	TRBJ2-2	few	CSVEGGENTGELFF	TGCAGCGTTGAAGGGGGGGAGAACACCGGGGAGCTGTTTTTT
.	13	TRBV6-5	TRBJ1-5	few	CASSYSKDQPQHF	TGTGCCAGCAGTTACTCGAAGGACCAGCCCCAGCATTTT
.	11	TRBV29-1	TRBJ2-2	.	CSGRSAGELFF	TGCAGCGGCCGGAGCGCCGGGGAGCTGTTTTTT
.	13	TRBV20-1	TRBJ2-4	.	CSAGGPLKNIQYF	TGCAGTGCTGGGGGACCGTTAAAAAACATTCAGTACTTC
.	14	TRBV5-6	TRBJ2-7	many	CASSLVGSNYEQYF	TGTGCCAGCAGCTTGGTAGGCTCGAACTACGAGCAGTACTTC
.	14	TRBV2	TRBJ1-5	.	CASSTTGLNQPQHF	TGTGCCAGCAGTACAACAGGGCTCAATCAGCCCCAGCATTTT
.	16	TRBV5-1	TRBJ1-2	few	CASSLREAPWAYGYTF	TGCGCCAGCAGCTTGAGGGAGGCTCCTTGGGCCTATGGCTACACCTTC
.	14	TRBV12-3/TRBV12-4	TRBJ2-7	few	CASSLGDRSYEQYF	TGTGCCAGCAGTTTGGGGGACCGCTCCTACGAGCAGTACTTC
TRBD1	15	TRBV2	TRBJ2-2	few	CASSGGQTGTGELFF	TGTGCCAGCAGTGGGGGACAGACAGGCACCGGGGAGCTGTTTTTT
TRBD1	13	TRBV5-1	TRBJ2-7	.	CASSVTGNYEQYF	TGCGCCAGCAGCGTGACAGGGAATTACGAGCAGTACTTC
TRBD1	13	TRBV5-6	TRBJ2-1	many	CASGQGTYNEQFF	TGTGCCAGCGGACAGGGGACCTACAATGAGCAGTTCTTC